This T cell receptor (beta chain) was recorded in a study of cytomegalovirus exposure and HLA in healthy donors. Study context: Out of roughly 170 million T cells, an earlier analysis found 117 million unique TCR beta sequences in total.

A note on this clone: Its antigen is as yet unknown.

This PCR relied on a set of 60 Vbeta primers and 13 Jbeta primers. Under the authors' procedure: As a later analysis found, there were around 86 million unique TCR beta chains, of which approximately 10 million were shared. The method was immunoSEQ multiplex PCR; TCRdb's version includes in-frame clones alone and lacks a portion of them. Clone size and V and J calls were adopted from that table, with D and trimming inferred from the DNA. The sample includes some 150,000 clones, around 77% of them seen just once. There are 14 residues in the CDR3. With V trimmed by 7 bases and J by 5 bases, 6 bases remained unmatched. From germline, CDR1 is MDHEN and CDR2 SYDVKM. Overall study results and limits: Only CMV serostatus was available as immune exposure information. According to an earlier analysis, most TCR beta V segments yielded productive rearrangements about 90% or about 30% of the time.

This clonotype originated in a man aged 25-45 years in good health and CMV-seronegative. Sequencing was carried out using PBMCs. This chain connects TRBV28 to TRBJ1-2; 11 nucleotides align to TRBD1. DNA of the CDR3: TGTGCCAGCACCCGGGACAGGGGGGGGTATGGCTACACCTTC. Its translation: CASTRDRGGYGYTF.